A single sample gave rise to the 10 T cell receptor beta chains below, sequenced in a study of cytomegalovirus exposure and HLA in healthy donors (dated by TCRdb to about 2017). Libraries were built with the immunoSEQ multiplex PCR assay. A mixture of 60 forward primers for TCR Vbeta segments and 13 reverse primers for TCR Jbeta segments was used in the multiplex PCR. Drawn from immuneACCESS, this table holds only the in-frame rearrangements with V and J called that TCRdb kept. Clones are partly lost; checked studies trace under half to an unresolved V gene and leave the rest unexplained. The sample has tens of thousands of clones on record, 65% to 90% of them singletons. More than 9% of the sample lies in the top ten. Material for sequencing was PBMCs. The receptor set was obtained from a woman between 18 and 29 years old in good health and CMV-seropositive.

The chain combines TRBV19 with TRBJ2-1; unclear D gene. Germline V gene data show CDR1 as LNHDA and CDR2 as SQIVND (reference sequence). There are 15 residues in the CDR3. The V gene lost 5 bases and the J gene lost 3 bases, with 14 bases spanning the gap. Written as DNA, the CDR3 is TGTGCCAGTAGTCCACCGCAGGTCGACTACAATGAGCAGTTCTTC. Translation gives CASSPPQVDYNEQFF.

Worth noting for this clone: Compared with germline, one end of the junction differs, possibly owing to a read error. The gene calls are TRBV7-7 and TRBJ2-5; 7 bases line up with TRBD2. The CDR3 totals 15 residues. Germline V gene lookup returns CDR1 SSHAT and CDR2 FNYEAQ (reference sequence). The CDR3 DNA reads TGTGCTAGCAGCTCTGGGGGGGATTGGCAAGAGACCCAGTACTTC. Protein: CASSSGGDWQETQYF. Full variable domain (rest looked up from reference TRBV7-7 and TRBJ2-5): GAGVSQSPRYKVTKRGQDVTLRCDPISSHATLYWYQQALGQGPEFLTYFNYEAQPDKSGLPSDRFSAERPEGSISTLTIQRTEQRDSAMYRCASSSGGDWQETQYFGPGTRLLVL.

V and J are TRBV4-2 and TRBJ1-2; 7 bases map to TRBD1. CDR3 size: 15 residues. V shed 1 base and J 6 bases; nucleotides not matched to a gene: 8. In germline, CDR1 is LGHNA, CDR2 YNFKEQ. The CDR3 DNA reads as TGTGCCAGCAGCCAAGGAAATACAGGGGAGAATGGCTACACCTTC. This translates into CASSQGNTGENGYTF.

The gene calls are TRBV10-2 and TRBJ2-5; 7 bases are a match to TRBD2. Losses at the gene ends were 2 bases for V and 6 bases for J; bases not matched to a gene: 6. The CDR3 has 14 amino acids. Germline values: CDR1 WSHSY, CDR2 SAAADI. This chain's CDR3 is CASSESWGGKTQYF. The CDR3 nucleotides are TGCGCCAGCAGTGAGAGCTGGGGAGGGAAGACCCAGTACTTC.

V usage is TRBV11-1 and J usage is TRBJ2-7; D is possibly TRBD1 (6 bases). Trimming took off 1 base at V and 3 bases at J, with 19 bases between the two ends. Germline V gives CDR1 SGHAT, CDR2 FQDESV (reference sequence). The CDR3 length is 17 residues. The CDR3: CASSLGTGTLLNYEQYF. Here the CDR3 DNA reads TGTGCCAGCAGCTTAGGTACAGGGACCCTTCTCAACTACGAGCAGTACTTC.

DNA for the CDR3: TGTGCCAGTAGTATACCGGGAGGCTACACCTTC. Translating gives CASSIPGGYTF. The chain carries TRBV19 and TRBJ1-2; unclear D gene. CDR1 and CDR2 (germline): LNHDA, SQIVND (reference sequence). The CDR3 is made up of 11 amino acids. V lost 2 bases, J lost 8 bases, and 6 bases lay in between.

The chain employs TRBV19 and TRBJ1-5, with a weak D call TRBD1 (5 bases). Trimming removed 7 bases at V and 0 bases at J, with 16 bases between. Germline V CDR1 and CDR2: LNHDA, SQIVND (reference sequence). The CDR3 runs to 16 residues. The CDR3 region has the DNA TGTGCCAGTACTGAAGATCCGGGGGATAGCAATCAGCCCCAGCATTTT. It codes for CASTEDPGDSNQPQHF.

The chain combines TRBV5-1 with TRBJ2-7; 8 bases align to TRBD2. Unmatched junction bases numbered 7, after V lost 4 bases and J lost 4 bases. This CDR3 has 14 residues. The germline CDR1 and CDR2 sequences are SGHRS and YFSETQ. The CDR3 protein is CASSRGGEGYEQYF. CDR3 sequence (DNA): TGCGCCAGCAGCCGGGGGGGAGAGGGGTACGAGCAGTACTTC. Complete variable domain (other parts from reference TRBV5-1 and TRBJ2-7): KAGVTQTPRYLIKTRGQQVTLSCSPISGHRSVSWYQQTPGQGLQFLFEYFSETQRNKGNFPGRFSGRQFSNSRSEMNVSTLELGDSALYLCASSRGGEGYEQYFGPGTRLTVT.

This rearrangement joins TRBV29-1 to TRBJ2-2, with unresolved D. Germline V gene data show CDR1 as SQVTM and CDR2 as ANQGSEA. Deletions cut 5 bases from V and 4 bases from J, with 11 bases between. This CDR3 contains 13 residues. The CDR3 coding sequence is TGCAGCGTTAAATTAGTAACCACCGGGGAGCTGTTTTTT. Protein product: CSVKLVTTGELFF.

The V gene is TRBV11-1, the J gene TRBJ2-3, with D possibly matching TRBD2 (6 bases). V was shortened by 5 bases and J by 2 bases, with 14 bases between the two germline ends. The CDR3 covers 15 residues. Germline V CDR1 and CDR2: SGHAT, FQDESV (reference sequence). CDR3 loop: CASSPGGAHTDTQYF. Written as DNA, the CDR3 is TGTGCCAGCAGCCCCGGCGGGGCCCACACAGATACGCAGTATTTT. The variable domain in full, with the rest retrieved from reference TRBV11-1 and TRBJ2-3, is EAEVAQSPRYKITEKSQAVAFWCDPISGHATLYWYRQILGQGPELLVQFQDESVVDDSQLPKDRFSAERLKGVDSTLKIQPAELGDSAMYLCASSPGGAHTDTQYFGPGTRLTVL.